These 23 T cell receptor beta chains originate from one sample sequenced in a study of CD8 T cells in ankylosing spondylitis. TCRdb ran MiXCR on the 5' RACE reads and lists one entry per CDR3 protein. The data show roughly 38,000 distinct CDR3 sequences, with 10% seen just once and roughly 16% held by the top ten. The sequencing input was blood, either unsorted or a sorted T cell fraction (not recorded which). The source of these receptors is a male donor with ankylosing spondylitis or in good health (not recorded which).

V gene TRBV7-9 combines with J gene TRBJ2-3; D remains unclear. Germline values: CDR1 SEHNR, CDR2 FQNEAQ (reference sequence). This CDR3 has 14 residues. V gave up 1 base and J gave up 4 bases, with 9 bases separating them. CDR3 region: CASSLGPDPDTQYF. Here the CDR3 DNA reads TGTGCCAGCAGCTTAGGGCCTGACCCAGATACGCAGTATTTT.

This clonotype turned up a few times. The J gene is TRBJ2-3, the V gene TRBV7-3; the match to TRBD2 covers 7 bases. Germline loops: CDR1 SGHTA, CDR2 FQGTGA. The CDR3 totals 13 residues. The V gene end was trimmed by 3 bases and the J gene end by 7 bases; junction bases not matched to a gene: 4. CDR3 region: CASSFSSGNTQYF. For the CDR3, the DNA is TGTGCCAGCAGCTTTTCTAGCGGCAATACGCAGTATTTT.

This rearrangement joins TRBV9 to TRBJ2-3; TRBD2 agrees at 10 bases. J lost 8 bases, V lost 6 bases, and 12 bases had no gene match. The CDR3 is 15 amino acids. The germline CDR1 and CDR2 sequences are SGDLS and YYNGEE. The CDR3 DNA reads as TGTGCCAGCACGACCTCAGCGGGAGGGCCCGGTACGCAGTATTTT. Residues: CASTTSAGGPGTQYF.

This clonotype showed up many times. The rearrangement uses TRBV12-3 or TRBV12-4 and TRBJ2-1; 8 bases match TRBD2. Germline trimming cut 3 bases from V and 5 bases from J; bases unmatched to any gene: 15. The CDR3 is 18 residues long. The CDR3 DNA is TGTGCCAGCAGTTTCTTCCTAAGAAGCGGGAGTGGAAACAATGAGCAGTTCTTC. Protein sequence: CASSFFLRSGSGNNEQFF.

This clonotype was counted ten times or more. The chain joins TRBV2 to TRBJ2-3; D gene ambiguous. The CDR3 extends over 13 amino acids. Trimming removed 3 bases at V and 6 bases at J, with 10 bases between. Looked up from germline, CDR1 is SNHLY and CDR2 is FYNNEI. DNA for the CDR3: TGTGCCAGCAGTGAGAGCCGTGGGGATACGCAGTATTTT. Translated, it gives CASSESRGDTQYF.

This clonotype was observed a handful of times. The chain has TRBV3-1 and TRBJ2-5; D gene unclear. The CDR3 extends over 16 amino acids. The germline V and J ends were trimmed by 2 bases and 1 base, with 14 bases remaining between them. Germline assignment: CDR1 LGHDT and CDR2 YNNKEL (reference sequence). The CDR3 DNA follows: TGTGCCAGCAGCCAATTCCCCCCCGTGGGCCAAGAGACCCAGTACTTC. Translating gives CASSQFPPVGQETQYF.

The J gene is TRBJ2-7, the V gene TRBV15; 13 positions match TRBD2. Germline CDR1 is LNHNV and CDR2 is YYDKDF (reference sequence). The CDR3 extends over 16 amino acids. V lost 0 bases, J lost 6 bases, and 5 bases stayed unmatched. The CDR3 nucleotides are TGTGCCACCAGCAGAGATAGCGGACTAGCGGGAGTCGAGCAGTACTTC. This translates into CATSRDSGLAGVEQYF.

This chain links TRBV9 with TRBJ2-1; D unresolved. There are 17 residues in the CDR3. Germline V gene data show CDR1 as SGDLS and CDR2 as YYNGEE. V lost 0 bases to trimming and J lost 0 bases, with 13 bases between them. The CDR3 spells CASSVAASANSYNEQFF. The CDR3 nucleotides are TGTGCCAGCAGCGTAGCAGCCAGCGCGAACTCCTACAATGAGCAGTTCTTC.

This rearrangement joins TRBV28 to TRBJ2-7, with D unclear. Germline V gene lookup returns CDR1 MDHEN and CDR2 SYDVKM. The length of the CDR3 is 14 residues. V lost 1 base and J lost 2, with 9 bases in between. CDR3 in DNA: TGTGCCAGCAGTTTATCCCCACGTCCCTACGAGCAGTACTTC. Translated, it gives CASSLSPRPYEQYF.

This clonotype was seen ten or more times. An end of the junction differs from the germline gene, which may be a read error. V is TRBV7-7 and J is TRBJ2-1; TRBD2 agrees at 7 bases. This CDR3 is 16 amino acids long. CDR1 and CDR2 from the germline V gene are SSHAT and FNYEAQ (reference sequence). The CDR3 protein is CASSSSWASGNNEQFF. The CDR3 DNA follows: TGTGCTAGCAGCTCAAGTTGGGCTAGCGGAAACAATGAGCAGTTCTTC.

This clonotype appeared a few times. V is TRBV11-2 and J is TRBJ2-3; 7 bases line up with TRBD2. V trimming: 5 bases; J trimming: 0 bases; junction bases outside the gene matches: 8. Germline-derived CDR1 and CDR2 are SGHAT and FQNNGV. This CDR3 spans 16 amino acids. The CDR3 sequence: CASSLGLGLSTDTQYF. The CDR3 region has the DNA TGTGCCAGCAGCCTCGGACTAGGACTGAGCACAGATACGCAGTATTTT.

To note about this clonotype: This sequence may be a read error, since a much larger clone differs from it by one base. This chain joins TRBV5-6 and TRBJ2-7, with TRBD2 matching 10 bases. The closer fit of TRBJ2-1 to the DNA end suggests the J call may be wrong. The CDR3 is made up of 19 amino acids. CDR1 and CDR2 from the germline V gene are SGHDT and YYEEEE. The CDR3 DNA sequence: TGTGCCAGCAGCTTGGCCCTAGCGGGAGAGTATAGATCCTCCTACGAGCAGTTCTTC. It is translated as CASSLALAGEYRSSYEQFF.

This clonotype appeared many times. This chain joins TRBV7-2 and TRBJ2-1; the D call may be TRBD1 or TRBD2 (5 bases each). This CDR3 is built from 16 residues. CDR1 and CDR2 (germline): SGHTA, FQGNSA. V was pared by 5 bases and J by 4 bases, with 18 bases between. DNA of the CDR3: TGTGCCAGCAGCCAGAACTTAGCCGAGGGGTACAATGAGCAGTTCTTC. This gives the protein CASSQNLAEGYNEQFF.

This clonotype was observed a single time. The V call is TRBV6-5, the J call TRBJ2-7, with 7 bases aligning to TRBD1. The trim removed 0 bases at V and 2 bases at J, leaving 1 base unmatched. Germline V gene data show CDR1 as MNHEY and CDR2 as SVGAGI. The CDR3 contains 14 residues. For the CDR3, the DNA is TGTGCCAGCAGTTACTCACAGGGGCCCTACGAGCAGTACTTC. Its translation is CASSYSQGPYEQYF.

This clonotype was observed many times. The chain links TRBV7-9 to TRBJ2-1; the D gene is possibly TRBD2 (6 bases). V was cut by 1 base and J by 5 bases, with 12 bases left in between. CDR3 length: 15 amino acids. The germline CDR1 and CDR2 sequences are SEHNR and FQNEAQ (reference sequence). The CDR3 region has the DNA TGTGCCAGCAGCTTAGTCCTAGCGCAAAACAATGAGCAGTTCTTC. The encoded protein is CASSLVLAQNNEQFF.

This clonotype was counted at least ten times. The chain combines TRBV7-8 with TRBJ1-4; 9 bases map to TRBD1. In germline, CDR1 is SGHVS, CDR2 FQNEAQ. Unmatched junction bases numbered 5, after V lost 8 bases and J lost 7 bases. The CDR3 totals 13 residues. CDR3 in amino acids: CASGQGKLEKLFF. As DNA, the CDR3 is TGTGCCAGCGGACAGGGGAAGCTTGAAAAACTGTTTTTT.

On this clonotype itself: A much more abundant neighbour one base away suggests this may be a read error. The chain employs TRBV28 and TRBJ2-1, with D maybe TRBD1 (6 bases). The V end lost 6 bases, the J end lost 3 bases, and 15 bases lay between the germline ends. The CDR3 consists of 15 residues. CDR1 MDHEN and CDR2 SYDVKM come from the germline V gene. CDR3 nucleotide sequence: TGTGCCAGCAGATCCAACAGGGTCTTCTACAATGAGCAGTTCTTC. Translating gives CASRSNRVFYNEQFF.

This clonotype was detected many times. The rearrangement uses TRBV12-3 or TRBV12-4 and TRBJ2-3; maybe TRBD1 (5 bases). V dropped 0 bases and J dropped 3 bases, with 10 bases sitting between them. The CDR3 covers 15 residues. The CDR3 DNA reads TGTGCCAGCAGTTTAGCACAGGATATTACAGATACGCAGTATTTT. It translates to CASSLAQDITDTQYF.

This clonotype was seen repeatedly, ten times or more. The chain couples TRBV28 to TRBJ2-1; TRBD2 matches at 7 bases. CDR3 size: 14 residues. Germline V gene sequence: CDR1 MDHEN, CDR2 SYDVKM. CDR3 sequence (DNA): TGTGGATCTTGGGGCGGGAGTCGCTACAATGAGCAGTTCTTC. As protein: CGSWGGSRYNEQFF.

This chain links TRBV20-1 with TRBJ2-7; D is uncertain. The length of the CDR3 is 9 residues. V lost 5 bases and J 7 bases, leaving 6 bases between the germline ends. Germline V gives CDR1 DFQATT, CDR2 SNEGSKA (reference sequence). CDR3 bases: TGCAGTGCTTCGTGTGAGCAGTACTTC. Translating gives CSASCEQYF.

There are many counts of this clonotype. The chain links TRBV27 to TRBJ2-1; D unclear. Per the germline V gene, CDR1 is MNHEY and CDR2 is SMNVEV (reference sequence). V lost 4 bases to trimming and J lost 5 bases, with 3 bases between them. This CDR3 contains 11 residues. CDR3 in amino acids: CASSYHNEQFF. Written as DNA, the CDR3 is TGTGCCAGCAGTTATCACAATGAGCAGTTCTTC.

This clonotype was detected many times. The chain recombines TRBV5-5 with TRBJ2-7, with no clear D. This CDR3 comprises 12 residues. V was clipped by 4 bases and J by 1 base, with 6 bases between them. Germline V gene sequence: CDR1 SGHKS, CDR2 YYEKEE (reference sequence). The DNA for the CDR3 is TGTGCCAGCAGCATGGTTTCCTACGAGCAGTACTTC. Protein product: CASSMVSYEQYF.

The table lists this clonotype with many counts. This chain uses TRBV5-1 with TRBJ2-1; TRBD2 agrees at 9 bases. The ends lost 4 bases at V and 10 bases at J; junction bases unmatched: 12. This CDR3 is built from 15 residues. Germline V gene lookup returns CDR1 SGHRS and CDR2 YFSETQ. CDR3 protein: CASSTEGLAFGEQFF. CDR3 nucleotide sequence: TGCGCCAGCAGCACAGAGGGACTAGCATTTGGGGAGCAGTTCTTC.